This paragraph reports one TCR beta chain. Germline CDR1 reads MNHEY; CDR2 reads SVGAGI. Trimming pared 6 bases from V and 4 bases from J, leaving 12 bases between. The CDR3 consists of 13 residues. Per the authors' pipeline: Reference gene primer amplification yielded estimated nucleated cell counts. Clones were read by immunoSEQ multiplex PCR, and TCRdb kept only the in-frame ones, dropping some. V, J and clone size are those of that table, while D and trimming were read from the DNA. The sample records fewer than 450,000 clones, 70% to 90% being singletons. Participant ages covered roughly 18 to 89 years across 24 US areas. The data were taken from a study of blood T cell repertoires in COVID-19. Study as a whole: Donors in the United States, Italy and Spain gave samples during acute or convalescent COVID-19. Sources were T cells, B-cell-depleted T cells, or PBMCs; the material itself was cDNA or gDNA.

This TCR was sampled from a middle-aged woman with acute COVID-19. The sample comprised PBMCs or T cells enriched from blood (not recorded which). This chain joins TRBV6-5 and TRBJ1-2; D is undetermined. The CDR3 reads CASRPTDPYGYTF. The CDR3 bases are TGTGCCAGCAGACCCACAGATCCCTATGGCTACACCTTC.